This entry concerns a single T cell receptor beta chain. The antigen is unknown. The data belong to a study of T cell responses to AZD1222 COVID-19 vaccine. Sequencing used immunoSEQ multiplex PCR; TCRdb keeps in-frame clones, though not all of them. This sample has some 110,000 clones, with 70% to 90% found just once. The CDR3 is 13 amino acids. Germline loops: CDR1 SGHAT, CDR2 FQNNGV. Trimming left V 5 bases short and J 5 bases short, with 10 bases between. Study-level results: Two doses of AZD1222 preceded a rise in Spike-specific TCR breadth and depth.

This TCR was sampled from an adult who received the AZD1222 COVID-19 vaccine. This sample comprised peripheral blood, obtained 28 days after the second AZD1222 dose. The rearrangement joins TRBV11-2 to TRBJ2-1; D is undetermined. CDR3 nucleotide sequence: TGTGCCAGCAGCCCCCGGCCGAACAATGAGCAGTTCTTC. Amino acid sequence: CASSPRPNNEQFF.